Presented here are 32 T cell receptor beta chains from one specimen sequenced in a study of blood T cell repertoires in COVID-19. Data came from immunoSEQ multiplex PCR; TCRdb stores just in-frame clones and leaves some out. The top ten hold roughly 2.6% of the sample, which has 300,000 or so clones, about 92% seen once. Sequencing was done on a sample of PBMCs or T cells enriched from blood (not recorded which). The receptors come from a man in his sixties who had recovered from COVID-19.

V usage is TRBV15 and J usage is TRBJ1-2, with 9 positions matching TRBD1. Germline CDR1 LNHNV, CDR2 YYDKDF (reference sequence). V gave up 4 bases and J gave up 14 bases; unmatched junction bases: 17. This CDR3 is 15 amino acids long. CDR3 in DNA: TGTGCCACCAGCACCTGGGATCTGGGACAGGGAGTGTTAACCTTC. Its translation: CATSTWDLGQGVLTF.

The chain uses TRBV30 and TRBJ1-1, with 7 bases identical to TRBD1. Germline CDR1 GTSNPN, CDR2 SVGIG (reference sequence). The CDR3 length is 13 residues. Trimming at V came to 3 bases and at J to 1 base, leaving 2 bases not matched to a gene. DNA of the CDR3: TGTGCCTGGAGGGGACAGAGGAACACTGAAGCTTTCTTT. Encoded protein: CAWRGQRNTEAFF. Together with reference TRBV30 and TRBJ1-1, the CDR3 gives the full variable domain: SQTIHQWPATLVQPVGSPLSLECTVEGTSNPNLYWYRQAAGRGLQLLFYSVGIGQISSEVPQNLSASRPQDRQFILSSKKLLLSDSGFYLCAWRGQRNTEAFFGQGTRLTVV.

The chain uses TRBV3-1 (or the pseudogene TRBV3-2) and TRBJ1-1; unclear D gene. This CDR3 spans 14 amino acids. Trimming stripped 1 base from V and 0 bases from J, with 6 bases between. CDR1 is LGHDT and CDR2 is YNNKEL in the germline V gene (reference sequence). CDR3 sequence reads: CASSQVSVNTEAFF. For the CDR3, the DNA is TGTGCCAGCAGCCAAGTATCCGTGAACACTGAAGCTTTCTTT.

The gene calls are TRBV7-2 and TRBJ2-2; TRBD2 matches at 8 bases. CDR1 and CDR2 from the germline V gene are SGHTA and FQGNSA. With 6 bases clipped from V and 4 bases from J, the junction kept 7 bases outside the gene matches. The CDR3 sequence is 15 residues long. The CDR3 DNA follows: TGTGCCAGCAGGTTGGCGGGAGGTTCCACCGGGGAGCTGTTTTTT. Translation: CASRLAGGSTGELFF.

V is TRBV5-1 and J is TRBJ1-4, with D possibly being TRBD1 (6 bases). CDR1 SGHRS and CDR2 YFSETQ come from the germline V gene. CDR3 length equals 14 residues. V was trimmed by 5 bases and J by 8 bases, leaving 16 bases between them. Written as DNA, the CDR3 is TGCGCCAGCAGTTACACAGGGAGCTCCGAAAAACTGTTTTTT. Its translation: CASSYTGSSEKLFF. The complete variable domain, with remaining parts taken from reference TRBV5-1 and TRBJ1-4, reads KAGVTQTPRYLIKTRGQQVTLSCSPISGHRSVSWYQQTPGQGLQFLFEYFSETQRNKGNFPGRFSGRQFSNSRSEMNVSTLELGDSALYLCASSYTGSSEKLFFGSGTQLSVL.

The J gene is TRBJ1-4, the V gene TRBV6-5; a possible D gene is TRBD1 (5 bases). Germline V lookup: CDR1 MNHEY, CDR2 SVGAGI. The CDR3 runs to 15 residues. Trimming removed 6 bases at V and 0 bases at J, with 11 bases between. CDR3 sequence reads: CASRRGDSTNEKLFF. CDR3 DNA: TGTGCCAGCAGAAGGGGTGATTCAACTAATGAAAAACTGTTTTTT.

This sequence joins TRBV4-1 and TRBJ2-1, with TRBD2 matching over 9 bases. V was pared by 4 bases and J by 2 bases, with 9 bases of the junction left unmatched. The CDR3 has 17 amino acids. The germline V gene has CDR1 MGHRA and CDR2 YSYEKL. The CDR3, as DNA: TGCGCCAGCAGCCCTCGGGTGTTAGCGGGAGCCTACAATGAGCAGTTCTTC. This encodes CASSPRVLAGAYNEQFF.

In DNA, the CDR3 is TGTGCCATCAGTGAGCCGGACCGGGACAGGGGTGGATACACCTTC. Residues: CAISEPDRDRGGYTF. The chain carries TRBV10-3 and TRBJ1-2; TRBD1 matches 10 bases. Unmatched junction bases numbered 11, after V lost 2 bases and J lost 11 bases. This CDR3 comprises 15 residues. CDR1 ENHRY and CDR2 SYGVKD come from the germline V gene.

The chain links TRBV5-1 to TRBJ1-6, with D possibly TRBD1 on 5 matching bases. Per germline, CDR1 SGHRS and CDR2 YFSETQ. There are 14 residues in the CDR3. Deletions cut 2 bases from V and 5 bases from J, with 8 bases between. The CDR3 sequence: CASSFDRNNSPLHF. CDR3 nucleotides: TGCGCCAGCAGCTTCGACAGAAATAATTCACCCCTCCACTTT.

The chain has TRBV6-1 and TRBJ2-7; TRBD2 might be the D (6 bases). Germline lookup yields CDR1 MNHNS and CDR2 SASEGT. The CDR3 extends over 15 amino acids. Trimming stripped 0 bases from V and 2 bases from J, with 11 bases between. The CDR3 region is CASSEAWDSTYEQYF. CDR3 sequence (DNA): TGTGCCAGCAGTGAAGCTTGGGACTCAACCTACGAGCAGTACTTC.

Only one count was recorded for this clone. CDR3 sequence: CASSPGTGNQPQHF. CDR3 nucleotides: TGTGCCAGCAGCCCCGGGACAGGGAATCAGCCCCAGCATTTT. The chain links TRBV7-2 to TRBJ1-5; TRBD1 aligns across 9 bases. The CDR3 has 14 residues. V lost 5 bases and J lost 4; bases outside the gene matches: 3. The V gene's germline CDR1 is SGHTA and CDR2 FQGNSA.

This clone has just a few counts. This rearrangement joins TRBV6-5 to TRBJ1-2; perhaps TRBD1 as D (5 bases). Trimming took off 5 bases at V and 2 bases at J, with 9 bases between the two ends. CDR3 length equals 13 residues. Germline CDR1 reads MNHEY; CDR2 reads SVGAGI. DNA for the CDR3: TGTGCCAGCAGTCCAGGGTCCAACTATGGCTACACCTTC. Residues: CASSPGSNYGYTF.

This sequence joins TRBV30 and TRBJ1-1; D is undetermined. Trimming took off 2 bases at V and 8 bases at J, with 12 bases between the two ends. The germline gives CDR1 GTSNPN, CDR2 SVGIG (reference sequence). This CDR3 has 12 amino acids. The CDR3 is CAWSFPGAEAFF. The DNA for the CDR3 is TGTGCCTGGAGTTTCCCCGGAGCGGAAGCTTTCTTT.

The chain joins TRBV20-1 to TRBJ2-3, with D possibly TRBD1 on 6 matching bases. Looked up from germline, CDR1 is DFQATT and CDR2 is SNEGSKA (reference sequence). V was shortened by 3 bases and J by 2 bases, with 15 bases between the two germline ends. The CDR3 covers 15 residues. The chain's CDR3 is CSASPQGYFTDTQYF. CDR3 nucleotides: TGCAGTGCTAGTCCCCAGGGGTATTTCACAGATACGCAGTATTTT.

The chain combines TRBV5-4 with TRBJ2-2; TRBD1 is a possible D gene (5 bases). The CDR3 runs 14 residues. The germline V and J ends were trimmed by 4 bases and 1 base, with 8 bases remaining between them. Germline V gene lookup returns CDR1 SGHNT and CDR2 YYREEE (reference sequence). CDR3: CASSLDRNTGELFF. The CDR3 nucleotides read TGTGCCAGCAGCCTAGACAGGAACACCGGGGAGCTGTTTTTT. The full variable domain, its missing parts supplied by reference TRBV5-4 and TRBJ2-2, is ETGVTQSPTHLIKTRGQQVTLRCSSQSGHNTVSWYQQALGQGPQFIFQYYREEENGRGNFPPRFSGLQFPNYSSELNVNALELDDSALYLCASSLDRNTGELFFGEGSRLTVL.

This clone was picked up one time. The chain recombines TRBV30 with TRBJ2-6, with 9 bases that match TRBD1. Germline CDR1 and CDR2: GTSNPN and SVGIG (reference sequence). This CDR3 is 16 amino acids long. V was pared by 7 bases and J by 1 base, with 8 bases of the junction left unmatched. CDR3 sequence: CALGQGPWSGANVLTF. DNA for the CDR3: TGTGCCTTGGGACAGGGTCCTTGGTCTGGGGCCAACGTCCTGACTTTC.

V usage is TRBV7-2 and J usage is TRBJ2-2; tentative D call: TRBD1 (5 bases). The CDR3 is made up of 15 amino acids. Per the germline V gene, CDR1 is SGHTA and CDR2 is FQGNSA. The V and J ends lost 7 bases and 3 bases respectively, with 15 bases between them. The CDR3, as DNA: TGTGCCAGCACCTCTGGGGCGGCCCACACCGGGGAGCTGTTTTTT. Protein product: CASTSGAAHTGELFF.

This chain connects TRBV5-1 to TRBJ2-1; 8 bases align to TRBD2. CDR1 is SGHRS and CDR2 is YFSETQ in the germline V gene. The CDR3 consists of 16 residues. With 0 bases clipped from V and 6 bases from J, the junction kept 8 bases outside the gene matches. CDR3 sequence: CASSLALVAGLNEQFF. The CDR3 DNA sequence: TGCGCCAGCAGCTTGGCCTTGGTAGCGGGGCTCAATGAGCAGTTCTTC.

The rearrangement links TRBV18 to TRBJ2-2, with D maybe TRBD2 (6 bases). Trimming left V 1 base short and J 1 base short, with 13 bases between. Germline CDR1 and CDR2: KGHSH and LQKENI. This CDR3 comprises 17 residues. The CDR3 loop is CASSPLAAGKNTGELFF. The CDR3 region has the DNA TGTGCCAGCTCACCACTGGCAGCGGGCAAGAACACCGGGGAGCTGTTTTTT.

V gene TRBV4-1 combines with J gene TRBJ1-4; TRBD1 matches at 7 bases. CDR1 is MGHRA and CDR2 is YSYEKL in the germline V gene. This CDR3 comprises 17 residues. Trimming at V came to 2 bases and at J to 0 bases, leaving 6 bases not matched to a gene. CDR3 amino acids: CASSQLGQIATNEKLFF. CDR3 in DNA: TGCGCCAGCAGCCAACTGGGACAGATTGCAACTAATGAAAAACTGTTTTTT.

This chain joins TRBV6-5 and TRBJ2-3, with D uncertain. The CDR3 contains 15 residues. CDR1 and CDR2 from the germline V gene are MNHEY and SVGAGI. The ends were cut back, 7 bases at V and 2 bases at J, with 16 bases in the middle. CDR3 sequence reads: CASIVRTLFTDTQYF. In DNA, the CDR3 is TGTGCCAGCATTGTGAGAACCCTTTTCACAGATACGCAGTATTTT.

A word on this clone: The same CDR3 is also encoded by other DNA sequences in this sample. This chain uses TRBV9 with TRBJ1-5; D perhaps matches TRBD1 (6 bases). The CDR3 is 14 amino acids. The V end lost 0 bases, the J end lost 2 bases, and 6 bases lay between the germline ends. The V gene's germline CDR1 is SGDLS and CDR2 YYNGEE. DNA for the CDR3: TGTGCCAGCAGCGTAGCAGGGGGCAATCAGCCCCAGCATTTT. Protein: CASSVAGGNQPQHF.

The rearrangement joins TRBV11-3 to TRBJ2-2; TRBD1 is a possible D gene (5 bases). The germline CDR1 and CDR2 sequences are SGHNT and YENEEA. This CDR3 spans 17 amino acids. V lost 4 bases and J lost 0, with 15 bases in between. The CDR3: CASSWKPTGTNTGELFF. CDR3 sequence (DNA): TGTGCCAGCAGCTGGAAACCCACAGGAACGAACACCGGGGAGCTGTTTTTT.

CDR3 loop: CASSLQGYGYTF. CDR3 in DNA: TGTGCCAGCAGCTTACAGGGGTATGGCTACACCTTC. J is TRBJ1-2 and V is TRBV5-4; 7 nucleotides align to TRBD1. CDR1 SGHNT and CDR2 YYREEE come from the germline V gene (reference sequence). The CDR3 extends over 12 amino acids. The V gene end was trimmed by 2 bases and the J gene end by 5 bases; junction bases not matched to a gene: 0.

Here the CDR3 reads CASSLSPGGSYGYTF. CDR3 bases: TGTGCCAGCAGTTTATCTCCAGGCGGGTCCTATGGCTACACCTTC. V usage is TRBV27 and J usage is TRBJ1-2; no clear D. The CDR3 has 15 amino acids. V was pared by 0 bases and J by 4 bases, with 12 bases between. Germline CDR1 MNHEY, CDR2 SMNVEV (reference sequence).

The chain couples TRBV7-8 to TRBJ2-6; D is uncertain. Between the trimmed V and J ends, which lost 5 bases and 7 bases, there was a span of 9 bases. The CDR3 sequence is 13 residues long. Germline V gene data show CDR1 as SGHVS and CDR2 as FQNEAQ. CDR3 nucleotide sequence: TGTGCCAGCAGCAACCCGACTGCCAACGTCCTGACTTTC. This gives the protein CASSNPTANVLTF.

This chain links TRBV18 with TRBJ1-5; D gene unclear. V was clipped by 6 bases and J by 7 bases, with 13 bases between them. The CDR3 is 13 amino acids. From germline, CDR1 is KGHSH and CDR2 LQKENI. The CDR3 DNA is TGTGCCAGCTCTCCTGACATCAACCAGCCCCAGCATTTT. It encodes CASSPDINQPQHF.

This chain connects TRBV9 to TRBJ1-1, with D unresolved. Trimming took 0 bases from V and 5 from J, leaving 8 bases between them. The CDR3 extends over 13 amino acids. Germline V gene data show CDR1 as SGDLS and CDR2 as YYNGEE. The CDR3: CASSVGGKTEAFF. CDR3 nucleotide sequence: TGTGCCAGCAGCGTAGGAGGGAAGACTGAAGCTTTCTTT.

V usage is TRBV24-1 and J usage is TRBJ1-1; 10 bases match TRBD1. CDR3 length: 14 amino acids. With 3 bases clipped from V and 6 bases from J, the junction kept 3 bases outside the gene matches. The germline V gene encodes CDR1 KGHDR and CDR2 SFDVKD. DNA of the CDR3: TGTGCCACCAGTGATGGACAGGGGGTTCCTGAAGCTTTCTTT. Translating gives CATSDGQGVPEAFF.

This sequence joins TRBV29-1 and TRBJ1-1; D remains ambiguous. The CDR3 extends over 11 amino acids. CDR1 and CDR2 from the germline V gene are SQVTM and ANQGSEA. V was trimmed by 8 bases and J by 1 base, leaving 8 bases between them. The CDR3 DNA sequence: TGCAGCATAACACCGAACACTGAAGCTTTCTTT. Its translation is CSITPNTEAFF.

The chain links TRBV10-3 to TRBJ1-4; 8 bases fit TRBD1. Trimming took 5 bases from V and 2 from J; bases not matched to a gene: 10. There are 17 residues in the CDR3. The V gene's germline CDR1 is ENHRY and CDR2 SYGVKD. This CDR3 is CAISKGTGGGTNEKLFF. In DNA, the CDR3 is TGTGCCATCAGTAAGGGGACAGGTGGAGGGACTAATGAAAAACTGTTTTTT.

The chain recombines TRBV11-2 with TRBJ2-2, with 9 bases that match TRBD2. V lost 0 bases to trimming and J lost 7 bases; unmatched junction nucleotides: 9. The CDR3 has 17 amino acids. From germline, CDR1 is SGHAT and CDR2 FQNNGV. CDR3 DNA: TGTGCCAGCAGCTTAGATGTCGGCGGGAGGGCCGTCGGGGAGCTGTTTTTT. Amino acid sequence: CASSLDVGGRAVGELFF.